The clone carrying this T cell receptor (beta chain) turned up a few times. In the same sample, other DNA sequences code for this CDR3. The CDR3 length is 12 residues. Germline V gene lookup returns CDR1 GTSNPN and CDR2 SVGIG (reference sequence). Trimming pared 3 bases from V and 6 bases from J, leaving 9 bases between. This specimen comes from a study of blood T cell repertoires in COVID-19. In the source study's methods: Amplification of reference gene primers provided the estimated nucleated cell counts. TCRdb's table, derived via immunoSEQ multiplex PCR, lists solely in-frame clones and lacks some. D and trimming come from the DNA, and the V and J calls and clone size come from that table. This sample has some 180,000 clones, with approximately 90% found just once.

The chain links TRBV30 to TRBJ1-5; D is undetermined. This clonotype originated in a man between 40 and 49 years old with active or convalescent COVID-19. The sample consisted of peripheral blood. CDR3 nucleotides: TGTGCCTGGAGCCGGGGAGGTCAGCCCCAGCATTTT. Protein product: CAWSRGGQPQHF. The full variable domain, with the rest looked up from reference TRBV30 and TRBJ1-5, is SQTIHQWPATLVQPVGSPLSLECTVEGTSNPNLYWYRQAAGRGLQLLFYSVGIGQISSEVPQNLSASRPQDRQFILSSKKLLLSDSGFYLCAWSRGGQPQHFGDGTRLSIL.